The 26 T cell receptor beta chains below all came from one sample that was sequenced in a study of OX40 agonist ivuxolimab in advanced cancers. TCRdb's copy holds only in-frame clones and misses some; the assay was immunoSEQ multiplex PCR. The sample lists more than 50,000 clones, about 89% occurring once. The sequences come from CD4+ or CD8+ T cells sorted from blood, collected in a trial of the OX40 agonist ivuxolimab. The receptors come from an adult with an advanced solid tumor such as melanoma, head and neck, liver or kidney cancer.

A note on this clone: One end of the junction fails to match germline, which may point to a read error. The chain links TRBV6-5 to TRBJ1-1, with no clear D. This CDR3 is 13 amino acids long. Germline assignment: CDR1 MNHEY and CDR2 SVGAGI. The CDR3 bases are TGTGCCATCAGTGAAGGGTTTGGCACTGAAGCTTTCTTT. It translates to CAISEGFGTEAFF.

This clone was seen more than once but under ten times. The rearrangement uses TRBV4-1 and TRBJ1-3; D unclear. Trimming took off 1 base at V and 3 bases at J, with 4 bases between the two ends. CDR3 size: 13 residues. Germline-derived CDR1 and CDR2 are MGHRA and YSYEKL. The CDR3 protein is CASSQANGNTIYF. The CDR3 bases are TGCGCCAGCAGCCAAGCTAATGGAAACACCATATATTTT.

This chain connects TRBV16 to TRBJ1-1; D gene unclear. Germline V gene data show CDR1 as KGHSY and CDR2 as FQNENV. Trimming pared 4 bases from V and 1 base from J, leaving 10 bases between. The CDR3 is 14 amino acids. Here the CDR3 DNA reads TGTGCCAGCAGCCCCCGACCGGAGAACACTGAAGCTTTCTTT. It yields the protein CASSPRPENTEAFF.

The V call is TRBV7-2, the J call TRBJ2-3, with 10 bases lining up with TRBD2. The V and J ends lost 5 bases and 3 bases, in that order; junction bases with no gene match: 5. Looked up from germline, CDR1 is SGHTA and CDR2 is FQGNSA. This CDR3 spans 15 amino acids. The CDR3 DNA reads TGTGCCAGCAGCCCCCAAGCGGGAGGGACAGATACGCAGTATTTT. Translation: CASSPQAGGTDTQYF.

This chain connects TRBV27 to TRBJ2-1; 7 nucleotides match TRBD1. Germline V gives CDR1 MNHEY, CDR2 SMNVEV (reference sequence). V was pared by 6 bases and J by 3 bases, with 5 bases of the junction left unmatched. The CDR3 consists of 14 residues. Here the CDR3 reads CASREGQIYNEQFF. The DNA for the CDR3 is TGTGCCAGCAGAGAGGGACAGATCTACAATGAGCAGTTCTTC.

Here the CDR3 DNA reads TGCGCCAGCAGCTCCGGATGGGCTAATGAAAAACTGTTTTTT. Protein sequence: CASSSGWANEKLFF. The chain recombines TRBV5-1 with TRBJ1-4; D not resolved. Germline-derived CDR1 and CDR2 are SGHRS and YFSETQ. This CDR3 has 14 amino acids. V was shortened by 3 bases and J by 3 bases, with 9 bases between the two germline ends.

In its sample, this clone was seen once. This chain uses TRBV6-5 with TRBJ1-2, with a tentative D call TRBD1 (5 bases). Germline V gene data show CDR1 as MNHEY and CDR2 as SVGAGI. With 5 bases removed from V and 0 bases from J, the gap between germline ends came to 7 bases. CDR3 length equals 13 residues. The CDR3 loop is CASSKTANYGYTF. CDR3 sequence (DNA): TGTGCCAGCAGTAAGACAGCTAACTATGGCTACACCTTC.

This clone was recorded once. The CDR3 loop is CASSSPGLAGYEQYF. In DNA form, the CDR3 reads TGTGCCAGCAGCTCACCGGGACTAGCGGGCTACGAGCAGTACTTC. This rearrangement joins TRBV7-2 to TRBJ2-7, with 12 bases that match TRBD2. The CDR3 sequence is 15 residues long. CDR1 is SGHTA, CDR2 FQGNSA, per germline. Trimming at V came to 4 bases and at J to 3 bases, leaving 4 bases not matched to a gene.

In its sample, this clone was seen a few times. The chain has TRBV6-1 and TRBJ2-1; 11 nucleotides align to TRBD2. After removal of 7 bases from V and 6 bases from J, the junction contained 8 bases not matched to a gene. CDR1 is MNHNS and CDR2 is SASEGT in the germline V gene. This CDR3 is built from 15 residues. This CDR3 is CASTRLAGYVNEQFF. The CDR3 DNA reads as TGTGCCAGCACCCGACTAGCGGGATATGTCAATGAGCAGTTCTTC.

This clone was observed a few times. The CDR3 spells CASSDLVGNQPQHF. DNA of the CDR3: TGTGCCAGCAGTGATCTCGTTGGTAATCAGCCCCAGCATTTT. This chain links TRBV2 with TRBJ1-5; no reliable D call. This CDR3 is 14 amino acids long. Germline V CDR1 and CDR2: SNHLY, FYNNEI. Trimming left V 3 bases short and J 4 bases short, with 10 bases between.

The chain links TRBV10-3 to TRBJ2-1; TRBD1 agrees at 9 bases. There are 13 residues in the CDR3. Looked up from germline, CDR1 is ENHRY and CDR2 is SYGVKD. Trimming removed 2 bases from V and 8 bases from J; junction bases left unmatched: 1. The CDR3, as DNA: TGTGCCATCAGTGAGCGACAGGGGGATGAGCAGTTCTTC. This codes for CAISERQGDEQFF.

The V call is TRBV7-6, the J call TRBJ2-2, with D unclear. This CDR3 has 16 residues. V was shortened by 4 bases and J by 0 bases, with 12 bases between the two germline ends. In germline, CDR1 is SGHVS, CDR2 FNYEAQ. The CDR3 coding sequence is TGTGCCAGCAGCTCGACGGGCAGCGCGAACACCGGGGAGCTGTTTTTT. Protein: CASSSTGSANTGELFF.

This clone was counted a few times. This chain uses TRBV5-4 with TRBJ1-2, with no clear D. Germline V gene lookup returns CDR1 SGHNT and CDR2 YYREEE (reference sequence). V lost 6 bases and J lost 0, with 15 bases in between. The CDR3 covers 15 residues. The CDR3 protein is CASTWGGRTNYGYTF. CDR3 in DNA: TGTGCCAGCACTTGGGGAGGCAGGACTAACTATGGCTACACCTTC.

The CDR3 DNA reads TGTGCCAGTAGTATCGGGGCAGGGCGTCGGAGCAATCAGCCCCAGCATTTT. It is translated as CASSIGAGRRSNQPQHF. This chain uses TRBV19 with TRBJ1-5, with a tentative D call TRBD1 (5 bases). V was pared by 3 bases and J by 1 base, with 16 bases between. Per germline, CDR1 LNHDA and CDR2 SQIVND (reference sequence). This CDR3 is built from 17 residues.

The genes are TRBV9 and TRBJ1-3; D may be TRBD1 (6 bases). The CDR3 is made up of 13 amino acids. Trimming took 3 bases from V and 6 from J, leaving 10 bases between them. Germline CDR1 reads SGDLS; CDR2 reads YYNGEE. CDR3 sequence: CASSAQGTNTIYF. CDR3 DNA: TGTGCCAGCAGCGCCCAGGGGACAAACACCATATATTTT.

This chain joins TRBV27 and TRBJ2-1, with 7 bases fitting TRBD2. J gave up 5 bases and V 5 bases, and 12 bases lay outside the gene matches. The CDR3 is made up of 16 amino acids. Germline CDR1 and CDR2: MNHEY and SMNVEV (reference sequence). This CDR3 is CASSPLTSRAHNEQFF. The CDR3, as DNA: TGTGCCAGCAGTCCACTGACTAGCCGTGCCCACAATGAGCAGTTCTTC.

J is TRBJ1-2 and V is TRBV6-4; TRBD1 matches 8 bases. The CDR3 runs 13 residues. The V gene end was trimmed by 3 bases and the J gene end by 7 bases; junction bases not matched to a gene: 4. In germline, CDR1 is MRHNA, CDR2 SNTAGT. DNA of the CDR3: TGTGCCAGCAGTGAGAGGACAGGGCTTGGCTACACCTTC. Its translation: CASSERTGLGYTF.

This chain links TRBV9 with TRBJ1-5, with D hard to call. CDR1 is SGDLS and CDR2 is YYNGEE in the germline V gene. V was clipped by 3 bases and J by 2 bases, with 12 bases between them. This CDR3 spans 15 amino acids. The CDR3 loop is CASSASSGGNQPQHF. Here the CDR3 DNA reads TGTGCCAGCAGCGCCAGCTCCGGGGGCAATCAGCCCCAGCATTTT.

The V and J genes are TRBV11-2 and TRBJ1-6; D may be TRBD1 (5 bases). Trimming took 1 base from V and 8 from J, leaving 9 bases between them. The CDR3 loop spans 14 amino acids. Germline V gives CDR1 SGHAT, CDR2 FQNNGV. The CDR3 DNA reads TGTGCCAGCAGCTTAGTGCAGGGTTATTCACCCCTCCACTTT. Its protein product is CASSLVQGYSPLHF.

The V and J genes are TRBV6-5 and TRBJ2-7, with TRBD1 as a possible D gene (5 bases). CDR1 is MNHEY, CDR2 SVGAGI, per germline. This CDR3 has 16 amino acids. V lost 0 bases and J 2 bases, leaving 14 bases between the germline ends. The CDR3 is CASSYSTSQVTYEQYF. The CDR3 region has the DNA TGTGCCAGCAGTTACTCGACATCACAGGTAACCTACGAGCAGTACTTC.

The chain recombines TRBV27 with TRBJ2-1; a possible D gene is TRBD2 (5 bases). The germline V and J ends were trimmed by 6 bases and 0 bases, with 21 bases remaining between them. CDR1 and CDR2 (germline): MNHEY, SMNVEV (reference sequence). CDR3 length equals 18 residues. Here the CDR3 DNA reads TGTGCCAGCAGAGTGCGAGAGGGCCGGGTTAGCTCCTACAATGAGCAGTTCTTC. It is translated as CASRVREGRVSSYNEQFF.

This clone was picked up one time. Here the CDR3 DNA reads TGTGCCAGCAGCTCCCCAGGAGGGCCTCTCGGGACCGGGGAGCTGTTTTTT. Protein product: CASSSPGGPLGTGELFF. This chain links TRBV5-5 with TRBJ2-2, with D possibly matching TRBD2 (6 bases). Trimming cost V 3 bases and J 5 bases, with 20 bases left between them. This CDR3 has 17 amino acids. Per germline, CDR1 SGHKS and CDR2 YYEKEE (reference sequence).

The chain has TRBV14 and TRBJ2-5; 8 nucleotides line up with TRBD1. J lost 5 bases, V lost 6 bases, and 11 bases had no gene match. Germline CDR1 reads SGHDN; CDR2 reads FVKESK. This CDR3 comprises 15 residues. In nucleotides, the CDR3 is TGTGCCAGCAGACCGACAGGGGCTCCGGGGGAGACCCAGTACTTC. Its translation: CASRPTGAPGETQYF.

The rearrangement joins TRBV6-6 to TRBJ1-3; D might be TRBD1 (5 bases). V was shortened by 9 bases and J by 4 bases, with 10 bases between the two germline ends. The CDR3 extends over 12 amino acids. The germline V gene has CDR1 MNHNY and CDR2 SVGAGI (reference sequence). The CDR3 bases are TGTGCCAGTACCGGGACGGGAAACACCATATATTTT. This codes for CASTGTGNTIYF.

Comments on this clone: The junction departs from germline at one end; a sequencing error may be responsible. The chain employs TRBV28 and TRBJ2-7; tentative D call: TRBD2 (7 bases). This CDR3 region has 13 residues. Germline CDR1 and CDR2: MDHEN and SYDVKM. CDR3 DNA: TGTGCCAGCAGTTTACGGGGGTTGGGGGGGCGCAACTTC. This encodes CASSLRGLGGRNF.

CDR3 sequence: CASSGQSSYNEQFF. CDR3 coding DNA: TGTGCCAGCAGCGGCCAGAGCTCCTACAATGAGCAGTTCTTC. The rearrangement uses TRBV11-3 and TRBJ2-1; D unclear. The V end lost 5 bases, the J end lost 0 bases, and 8 bases lay between the germline ends. The CDR3 spans 14 residues. Germline V gene sequence: CDR1 SGHNT, CDR2 YENEEA. Using reference TRBV11-3 and TRBJ2-1 for the parts outside the CDR3, the full variable domain is EAGVVQSPRYKIIEKKQPVAFWCNPISGHNTLYWYLQNLGQGPELLIRYENEEAVDDSQLPKDRFSAERLKGVDSTLKIQPAELGDSAVYLCASSGQSSYNEQFFGPGTRLTVL.